Below, 10 T cell receptor beta chains from the same sample are listed, as sequenced in a study of blood T cells in healthy people across ages. A sample-barcoded 5' primer and a J-beta primer mix were used in a second PCR of about 7 to 12 cycles. In TCRdb, the 5' RACE reads were re-called with MiXCR into one record per CDR3 protein. The sample lists 650,000 to 1,000,000 distinct CDR3 sequences; around 45% were seen once. Sequences were obtained from blood. The source of these receptors is an elderly man in good health.

This clonotype was found a few times. At one end the junction does not follow the germline gene, possibly because of a read error. The chain combines TRBV5-1 with TRBJ2-3; D uncertain. Germline lookup yields CDR1 SGHRS and CDR2 YFSETQ. The CDR3 contains 14 residues. CDR3 sequence: CASGLGSTMDTQYF. The CDR3 region has the DNA TGCGCCAGCGGCTTGGGCTCAACTATGGATACGCAGTATTTT.

The chain combines TRBV4-1 with TRBJ2-1; TRBD2 agrees at 10 bases. Germline V gives CDR1 MGHRA, CDR2 YSYEKL. The CDR3 has 18 amino acids. Trimming took 3 bases from V and 9 from J; bases not matched to a gene: 17. The CDR3 protein is CASSQGPMGLAGVGEQFF. The CDR3 coding sequence is TGCGCCAGCAGCCAGGGACCGATGGGTCTAGCGGGAGTAGGTGAGCAGTTCTTC.

The rearrangement uses TRBV5-1 and TRBJ2-5; TRBD2 aligns across 9 bases. With V trimmed by 0 bases and J by 4 bases, 7 bases remained unmatched. Germline values: CDR1 SGHRS, CDR2 YFSETQ. The CDR3 runs to 16 residues. CDR3 nucleotides: TGCGCCAGCAGCTTGGTGGAGACTAGCGGCACAGAGACCCAGTACTTC. Encoded protein: CASSLVETSGTETQYF.

The chain uses TRBV20-1 and TRBJ2-3; TRBD2 matches at 9 bases. Trimming removed 5 bases from V and 1 base from J; junction bases left unmatched: 7. Germline V gene lookup returns CDR1 DFQATT and CDR2 SNEGSKA (reference sequence). CDR3 length equals 15 residues. The CDR3 coding sequence is TGCAGTGCTGCCCACAAGCGGGAGGGCACAGATACGCAGTATTTT. This translates into CSAAHKREGTDTQYF.

The rearrangement links TRBV6-2 or TRBV6-3 to TRBJ2-1, with 10 bases matching TRBD2. The CDR3 spans 17 residues. Germline V CDR1 and CDR2: MNHEY, SVGEGT. With V trimmed by 2 bases and J by 4 bases, 8 bases remained unmatched. CDR3 nucleotides: TGTGCCAGCAGTTACAAGGCAGAACTAGCGGGATACAATGAGCAGTTCTTC. It encodes CASSYKAELAGYNEQFF.

The chain has TRBV5-1 and TRBJ2-1, with 9 bases identical to TRBD2. This CDR3 spans 15 amino acids. Per the germline V gene, CDR1 is SGHRS and CDR2 is YFSETQ. V lost 5 bases and J lost 6; bases outside the gene matches: 9. CDR3 sequence (DNA): TGCGCCAGCAGATTTGGTAGCGGGAGATTCAATGAGCAGTTCTTC. Its protein product is CASRFGSGRFNEQFF.

The table lists this clonotype with a few counts. The chain couples TRBV3-1 to TRBJ2-7, with D possibly TRBD2 on 5 matching bases. Germline V gene data show CDR1 as LGHDT and CDR2 as YNNKEL (reference sequence). The CDR3 length is 13 residues. The V end lost 1 base, the J end lost 3 bases, and 7 bases lay between the germline ends. DNA for the CDR3: TGTGCCAGCAGCCAAGGGAGGCACTACGAGCAGTACTTC. It translates to CASSQGRHYEQYF.

The chain recombines TRBV5-1 with TRBJ2-1; TRBD2 matches at 11 bases. With 4 bases clipped from V and 6 bases from J, the junction kept 9 bases outside the gene matches. The CDR3 totals 16 residues. Germline V gene data show CDR1 as SGHRS and CDR2 as YFSETQ. CDR3 in amino acids: CASSPRPGLAVNEQFF. CDR3 sequence (DNA): TGCGCCAGCAGCCCCAGGCCGGGACTAGCGGTCAATGAGCAGTTCTTC.

This clonotype was counted a few times. J is TRBJ1-1 and V is TRBV7-8; D not resolved. The CDR3 spans 16 residues. Germline V gene sequence: CDR1 SGHVS, CDR2 FQNEAQ. V lost 7 bases, J lost 1 base, and 19 bases lay in between. This CDR3 reads CASNTVRSLPNTEAFF. DNA of the CDR3: TGTGCCAGCAACACCGTTAGGAGTCTCCCGAACACTGAAGCTTTCTTT. The entire variable domain, with the rest obtained from reference TRBV7-8 and TRBJ1-1, is as follows: GAGVSQSPRYKVAKRGQDVALRCDPISGHVSLFWYQQALGQGPEFLTYFQNEAQLDKSGLPSDRFFAERPEGSVSTLKIQRTQQEDSAVYLCASNTVRSLPNTEAFFGQGTRLTVV.

This clonotype has just a few counts. V and J are TRBV7-2 and TRBJ1-5; 8 nucleotides line up with TRBD1. The CDR3 is 15 amino acids. After removal of 5 bases from V and 2 bases from J, the junction contained 5 bases not matched to a gene. Looked up from germline, CDR1 is SGHTA and CDR2 is FQGNSA. CDR3 sequence reads: CASSPNRGGNQPQHF. CDR3 sequence (DNA): TGTGCCAGCAGCCCTAACAGGGGGGGCAATCAGCCCCAGCATTTT.